This record covers a single T cell receptor (beta chain). Antigen specificity is unknown. Clones were sequenced by immunoSEQ multiplex PCR, and TCRdb holds only the in-frame ones, with some missing. Of about 140,000 clones detected, approximately 82% appear once; the ten largest clones hold approximately 20%. This specimen belongs to a study of radiation and T cells in renal cell carcinoma. Study-level findings and limits: In blood, top tumor clones expanded by 2 weeks, shrinking by 4.

Stated time point: baseline pretreatment blood. The treatment was: 15 Gy SBRT to primary tumor, nephrectomy 4 weeks later. After SBRT, blood was collected at 2 and 4 weeks, plus baseline. CDR3 length: 16 residues. The V end was cut by 7 bases, the J end by 4 bases, with 21 bases between. Looked up from germline, CDR1 is LNHDA and CDR2 is SQIVND (reference sequence). The input for sequencing was blood, taken from a patient whose treatment included radiotherapy and nephrectomy. The source of this sequence is a woman aged 50 to 60 with renal cell carcinoma. The V gene is TRBV19, the J gene TRBJ2-3; the D gene is possibly TRBD2 (5 bases). The CDR3 DNA follows: TGTGCCAGTACCTCCTTAAAGGGAGATAGGGCAGATACGCAGTATTTT. Translated: CASTSLKGDRADTQYF.